This TCR beta chain comes out of a study of human thymus T cells. The length of the CDR3 is 16 residues. Clones were sequenced by immunoSEQ multiplex PCR, and TCRdb holds only the in-frame ones, with some missing. The sample has roughly 130,000 clones, around 94% seen once; the top ten hold around 0.024%. The thymus was resected at corrective cardiac surgery. This chain uses TRBV21-1 with TRBJ2-3; the table's D call of TRBD1 was not tested on the DNA. TRBV21-1 constitutes a pseudogene. The sequenced material came from thymus tissue. This receptor was taken from a boy under two years old with a congenital heart defect but otherwise immunologically healthy. CDR3 in DNA: TGTGCCAGCAGCAAACTCTGGTATGACAGATCGGATACGCAGTATTTT. It translates to CASSKLWYDRSDTQYF.